This TCR beta chain is drawn from a study of blood T cell repertoires in COVID-19. Study-wide background: COVID-19 samples, acute and convalescent, were from the United States, Italy and Spain. Sources were T cells, B-cell-depleted T cells, or PBMCs; the material itself was cDNA or gDNA.

The CDR3 length is 13 residues. V dropped 5 bases and J dropped 2 bases, with 9 bases sitting between them. The table lists this clone with many counts. TCRdb's table, derived via immunoSEQ multiplex PCR, lists solely in-frame clones and lacks some. The sample contains 250,000 to 300,000 clones, around nine tenths of which appear only once. The source of this sequence is a woman aged 25 to 39 with COVID-19, enrolled during active disease. The chain carries TRBV12-3 or TRBV12-4 and TRBJ1-1, with D perhaps matching TRBD1 (5 bases). Sequences were obtained from peripheral blood. CDR3 residues: CASSAGLNTEAFF. Here the CDR3 DNA reads TGTGCCAGCAGTGCGGGACTCAACACTGAAGCTTTCTTT.